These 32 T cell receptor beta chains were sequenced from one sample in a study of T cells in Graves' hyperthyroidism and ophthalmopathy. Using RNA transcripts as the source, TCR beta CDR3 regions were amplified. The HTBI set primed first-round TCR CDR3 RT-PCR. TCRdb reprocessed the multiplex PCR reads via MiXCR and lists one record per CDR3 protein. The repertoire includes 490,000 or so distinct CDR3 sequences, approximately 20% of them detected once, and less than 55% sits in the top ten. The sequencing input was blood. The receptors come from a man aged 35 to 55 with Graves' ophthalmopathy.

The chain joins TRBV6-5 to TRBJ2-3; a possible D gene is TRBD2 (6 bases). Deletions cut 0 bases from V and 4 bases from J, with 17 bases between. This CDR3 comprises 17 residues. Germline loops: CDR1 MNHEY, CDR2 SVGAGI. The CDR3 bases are TGTGCCAGCAGTTACTCTGGACTAACGAATGGTGCAGATACGCAGTATTTT. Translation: CASSYSGLTNGADTQYF.

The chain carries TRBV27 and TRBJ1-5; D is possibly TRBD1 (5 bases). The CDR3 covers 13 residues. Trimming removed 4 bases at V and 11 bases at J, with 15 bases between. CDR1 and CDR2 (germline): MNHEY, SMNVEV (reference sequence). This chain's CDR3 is CASSWGPGSAQHF. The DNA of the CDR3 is TGTGCCAGCAGTTGGGGCCCGGGCTCGGCCCAGCATTTT.

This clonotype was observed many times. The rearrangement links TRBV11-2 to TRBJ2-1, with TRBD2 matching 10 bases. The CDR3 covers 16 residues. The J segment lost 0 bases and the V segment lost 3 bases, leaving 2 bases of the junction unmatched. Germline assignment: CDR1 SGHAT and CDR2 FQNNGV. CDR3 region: CASSFGLAVSYNEQFF. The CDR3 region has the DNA TGTGCCAGCAGCTTCGGACTAGCGGTCTCCTACAATGAGCAGTTCTTC.

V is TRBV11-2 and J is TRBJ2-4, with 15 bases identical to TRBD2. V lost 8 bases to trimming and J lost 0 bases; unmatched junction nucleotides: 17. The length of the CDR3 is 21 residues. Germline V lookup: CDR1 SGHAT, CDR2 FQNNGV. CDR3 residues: CASGYPPTGTSGRLAKNIQYF. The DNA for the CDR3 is TGTGCCAGCGGATACCCCCCTACCGGGACTAGCGGGAGGCTAGCCAAAAACATTCAGTACTTC.

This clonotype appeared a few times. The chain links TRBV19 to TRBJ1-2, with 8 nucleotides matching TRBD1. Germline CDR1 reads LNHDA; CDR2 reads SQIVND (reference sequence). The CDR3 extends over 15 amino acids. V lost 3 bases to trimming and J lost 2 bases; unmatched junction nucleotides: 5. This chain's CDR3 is CASSIGQGWNYGYTF. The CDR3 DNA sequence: TGTGCCAGTAGTATTGGACAGGGCTGGAACTATGGCTACACCTTC.

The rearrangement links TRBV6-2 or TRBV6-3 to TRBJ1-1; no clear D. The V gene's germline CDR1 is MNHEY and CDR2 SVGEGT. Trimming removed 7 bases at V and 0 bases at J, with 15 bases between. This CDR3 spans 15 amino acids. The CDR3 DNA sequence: TGTGCCAGCACACGAGGACGGACTATGAACACTGAAGCTTTCTTT. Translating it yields CASTRGRTMNTEAFF.

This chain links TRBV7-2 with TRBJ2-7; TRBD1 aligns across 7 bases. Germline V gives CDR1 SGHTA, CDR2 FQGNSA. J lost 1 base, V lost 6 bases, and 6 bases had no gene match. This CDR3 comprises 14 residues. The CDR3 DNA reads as TGTGCCAGCAGGTCACCGGGACAGTCCTACGAGCAGTACTTC. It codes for CASRSPGQSYEQYF.

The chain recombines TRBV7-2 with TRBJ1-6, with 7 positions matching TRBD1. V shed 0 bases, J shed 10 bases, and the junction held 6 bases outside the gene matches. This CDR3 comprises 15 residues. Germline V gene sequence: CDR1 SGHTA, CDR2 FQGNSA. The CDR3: CASSLAHRGRSPLHF. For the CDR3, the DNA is TGTGCCAGCAGCTTAGCGCACAGGGGTCGGTCACCCCTCCACTTT.

The CDR3 bases are TGTGCCAGCAGCATCCAAGCGGGAGCGGGTGGCACAGATACGCAGTATTTT. Its translation: CASSIQAGAGGTDTQYF. The chain has TRBV7-2 and TRBJ2-3; TRBD2 matches at 8 bases. The trim removed 5 bases at V and 1 base at J, leaving 11 bases unmatched. Per the germline V gene, CDR1 is SGHTA and CDR2 is FQGNSA. This CDR3 comprises 17 residues.

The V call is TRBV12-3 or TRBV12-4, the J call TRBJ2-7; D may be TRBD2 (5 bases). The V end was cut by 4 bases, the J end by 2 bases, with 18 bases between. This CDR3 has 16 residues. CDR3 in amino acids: CASSSLGVGVTYEQYF. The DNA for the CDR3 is TGTGCCAGCAGTTCTCTCGGTGTCGGGGTTACCTACGAGCAGTACTTC.

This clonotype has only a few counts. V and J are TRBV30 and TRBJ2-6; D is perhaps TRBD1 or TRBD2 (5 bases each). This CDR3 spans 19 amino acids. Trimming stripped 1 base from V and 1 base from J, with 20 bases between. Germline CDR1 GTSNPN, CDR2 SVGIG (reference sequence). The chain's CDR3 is CAWSGLLGGPESGANVLTF. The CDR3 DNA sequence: TGTGCCTGGAGTGGTCTGCTTGGGGGACCTGAATCTGGGGCCAACGTCCTGACTTTC.

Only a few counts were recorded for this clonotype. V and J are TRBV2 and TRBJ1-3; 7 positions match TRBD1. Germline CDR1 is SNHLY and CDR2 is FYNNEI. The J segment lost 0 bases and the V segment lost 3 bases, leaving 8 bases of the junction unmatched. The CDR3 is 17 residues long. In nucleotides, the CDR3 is TGTGCCAGCAGTGAGCGAGGACAGGTCCACTCTGGAAACACCATATATTTT. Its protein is CASSERGQVHSGNTIYF.

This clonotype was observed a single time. The CDR3 DNA follows: TGTGCCAGCAGCTTGGGACAGGGATTAAGTGGCTACACCTTC. Amino acids: CASSLGQGLSGYTF. The rearrangement uses TRBV7-3 and TRBJ1-2, with 9 bases that match TRBD1. V shed 3 bases, J shed 7 bases, and the junction held 6 bases outside the gene matches. The CDR3 length is 14 residues. CDR1 and CDR2 from the germline V gene are SGHTA and FQGTGA.

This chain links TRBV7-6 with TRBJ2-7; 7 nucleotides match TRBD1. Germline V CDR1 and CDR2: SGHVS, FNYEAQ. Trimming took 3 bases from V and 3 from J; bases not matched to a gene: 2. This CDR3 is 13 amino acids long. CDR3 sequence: CASSFTGDYEQYF. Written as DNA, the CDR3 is TGTGCCAGCAGCTTTACAGGGGACTACGAGCAGTACTTC.

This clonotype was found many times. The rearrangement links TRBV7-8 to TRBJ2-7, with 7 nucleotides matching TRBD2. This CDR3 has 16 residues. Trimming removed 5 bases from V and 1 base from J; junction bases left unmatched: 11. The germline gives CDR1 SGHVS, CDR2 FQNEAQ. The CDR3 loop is CASSRAGEGASYEQYF. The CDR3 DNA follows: TGTGCCAGCAGCCGCGCTGGGGAGGGAGCGTCCTACGAGCAGTACTTC.

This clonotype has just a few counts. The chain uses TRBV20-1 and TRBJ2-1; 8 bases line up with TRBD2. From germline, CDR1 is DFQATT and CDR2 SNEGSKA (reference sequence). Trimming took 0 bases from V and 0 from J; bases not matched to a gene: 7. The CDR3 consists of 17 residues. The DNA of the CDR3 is TGCAGTGCTAGAGAGTACCTAGCGGGTAGCTCCTACAATGAGCAGTTCTTC. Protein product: CSAREYLAGSSYNEQFF.

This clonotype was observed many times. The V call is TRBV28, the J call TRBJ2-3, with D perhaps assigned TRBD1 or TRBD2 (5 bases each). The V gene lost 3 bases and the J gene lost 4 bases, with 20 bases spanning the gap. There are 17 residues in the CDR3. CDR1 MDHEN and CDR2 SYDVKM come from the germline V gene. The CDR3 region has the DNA TGTGCCAGCAGTTTCCCCCCCGGGACCAAGCAGCCAGATACGCAGTATTTT. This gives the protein CASSFPPGTKQPDTQYF.

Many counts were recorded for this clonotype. The DNA for the CDR3 is TGTGCCAGCAGCTTAGTGCAGGGACCCTACGAGCAGTACTTC. Translating gives CASSLVQGPYEQYF. This sequence joins TRBV7-2 and TRBJ2-7; either TRBD1 or TRBD2 may fit D (5 bases each). This CDR3 has 14 amino acids. CDR1 and CDR2 from the germline V gene are SGHTA and FQGNSA. V lost 1 base, J lost 2 bases, and 9 bases lay in between.

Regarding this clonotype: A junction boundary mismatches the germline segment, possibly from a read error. CDR3 loop: CVSSYGGGELFF. The CDR3, as DNA: TGTGTCAGCAGTTATGGAGGCGGGGAGCTGTTTTTT. The genes are TRBV27 and TRBJ2-2, with D possibly matching TRBD2 (5 bases). Germline V gene lookup returns CDR1 MNHEY and CDR2 SMNVEV (reference sequence). This CDR3 contains 12 residues.

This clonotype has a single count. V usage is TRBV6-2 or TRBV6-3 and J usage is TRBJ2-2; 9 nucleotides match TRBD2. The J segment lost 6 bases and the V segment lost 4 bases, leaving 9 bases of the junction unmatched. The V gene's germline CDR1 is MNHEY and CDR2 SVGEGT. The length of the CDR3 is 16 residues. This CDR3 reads CASSLIAGVAPGELFF. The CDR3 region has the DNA TGTGCCAGCAGTTTGATAGCGGGAGTGGCCCCCGGGGAGCTGTTTTTT.

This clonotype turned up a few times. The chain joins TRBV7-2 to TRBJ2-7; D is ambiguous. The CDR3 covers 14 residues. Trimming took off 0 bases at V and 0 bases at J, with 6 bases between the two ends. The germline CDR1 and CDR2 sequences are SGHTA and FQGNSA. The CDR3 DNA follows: TGTGCCAGCAGCTTAGCGTTTAGCTCCTACGAGCAGTACTTC. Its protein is CASSLAFSSYEQYF.

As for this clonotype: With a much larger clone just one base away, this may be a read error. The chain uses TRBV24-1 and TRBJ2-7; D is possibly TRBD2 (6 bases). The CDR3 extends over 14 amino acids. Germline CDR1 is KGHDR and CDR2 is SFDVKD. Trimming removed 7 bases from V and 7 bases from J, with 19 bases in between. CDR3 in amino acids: CATRDGGAYGEQYF. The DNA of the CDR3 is TGTGCCACCAGAGACGGAGGGGCTTACGGTGAGCAGTACTTC.

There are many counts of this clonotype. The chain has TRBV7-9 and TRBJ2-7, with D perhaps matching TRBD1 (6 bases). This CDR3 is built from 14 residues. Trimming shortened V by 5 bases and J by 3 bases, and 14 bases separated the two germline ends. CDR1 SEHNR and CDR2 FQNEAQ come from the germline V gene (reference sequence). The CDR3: CASSPLGHLYEQYF. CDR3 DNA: TGTGCCAGCAGCCCTCTGGGACATCTCTACGAGCAGTACTTC. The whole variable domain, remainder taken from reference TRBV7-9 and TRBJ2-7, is DTGVSQNPRHKITKRGQNVTFRCDPISEHNRLYWYRQTLGQGPEFLTYFQNEAQLEKSRLLSDRFSAERPKGSFSTLEIQRTEQGDSAMYLCASSPLGHLYEQYFGPGTRLTVT.

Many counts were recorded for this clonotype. This CDR3 is CASSLVGTAGGKTQYF. CDR3 nucleotide sequence: TGTGCCAGCAGTTTGGTAGGGACGGCTGGGGGTAAGACCCAGTACTTC. The chain has TRBV28 and TRBJ2-5; either TRBD1 or TRBD2 may fit D (5 bases each). Germline V gene lookup returns CDR1 MDHEN and CDR2 SYDVKM. Trimming pared 3 bases from V and 6 bases from J, leaving 20 bases between. The CDR3 runs to 16 residues.

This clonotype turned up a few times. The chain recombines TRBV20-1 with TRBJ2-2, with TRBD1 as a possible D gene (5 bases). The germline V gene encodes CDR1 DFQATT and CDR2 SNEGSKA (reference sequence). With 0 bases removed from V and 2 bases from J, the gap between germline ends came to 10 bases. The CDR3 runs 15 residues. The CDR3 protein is CSARDYRRNTGELFF. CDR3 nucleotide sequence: TGCAGTGCTAGAGATTACAGGCGTAACACCGGGGAGCTGTTTTTT.

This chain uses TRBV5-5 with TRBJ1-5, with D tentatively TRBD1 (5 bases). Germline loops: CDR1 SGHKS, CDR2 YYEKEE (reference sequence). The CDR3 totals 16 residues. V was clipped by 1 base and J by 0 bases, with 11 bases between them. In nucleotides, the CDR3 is TGTGCCAGCAGCTTGAGGACAAGAGATAGCAATCAGCCCCAGCATTTT. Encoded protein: CASSLRTRDSNQPQHF.

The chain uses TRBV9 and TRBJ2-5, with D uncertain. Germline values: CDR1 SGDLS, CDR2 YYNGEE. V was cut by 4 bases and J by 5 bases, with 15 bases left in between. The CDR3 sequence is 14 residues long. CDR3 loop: CASSLAWGGETQYF. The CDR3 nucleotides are TGTGCCAGCAGCCTTGCATGGGGTGGGGAGACCCAGTACTTC.

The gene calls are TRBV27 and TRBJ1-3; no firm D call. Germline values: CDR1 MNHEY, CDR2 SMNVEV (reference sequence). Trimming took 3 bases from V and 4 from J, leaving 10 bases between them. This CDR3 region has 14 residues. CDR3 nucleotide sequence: TGTGCCAGCAGTTTTGCAGGTGGAGGAAACACCATATATTTT. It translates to CASSFAGGGNTIYF.

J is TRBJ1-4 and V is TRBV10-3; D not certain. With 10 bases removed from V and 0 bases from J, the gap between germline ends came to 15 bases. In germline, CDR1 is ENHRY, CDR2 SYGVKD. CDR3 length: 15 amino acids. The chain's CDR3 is CATNLGTSTNEKLFF. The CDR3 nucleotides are TGTGCCACCAATTTGGGAACTTCAACTAATGAAAAACTGTTTTTT.

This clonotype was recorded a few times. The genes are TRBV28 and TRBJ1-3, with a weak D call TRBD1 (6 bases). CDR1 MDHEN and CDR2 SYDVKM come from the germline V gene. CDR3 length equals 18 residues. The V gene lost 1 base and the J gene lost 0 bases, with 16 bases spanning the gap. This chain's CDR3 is CASSLSFPGARSGNTIYF. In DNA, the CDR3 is TGTGCCAGCAGTTTATCCTTCCCAGGGGCCCGCTCTGGAAACACCATATATTTT. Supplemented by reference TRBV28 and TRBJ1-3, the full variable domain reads DVKVTQSSRYLVKRTGEKVFLECVQDMDHENMFWYRQDPGLGLRLIYFSYDVKMKEKGDIPEGYSVSREKKERFSLILESASTNQTSMYLCASSLSFPGARSGNTIYFGEGSWLTVV.

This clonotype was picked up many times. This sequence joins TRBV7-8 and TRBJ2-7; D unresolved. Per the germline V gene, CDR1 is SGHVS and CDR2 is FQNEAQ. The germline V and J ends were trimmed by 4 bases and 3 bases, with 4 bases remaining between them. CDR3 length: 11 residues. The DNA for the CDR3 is TGTGCCAGCAGCTCGTACTACGAGCAGTACTTC. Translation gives CASSSYYEQYF.

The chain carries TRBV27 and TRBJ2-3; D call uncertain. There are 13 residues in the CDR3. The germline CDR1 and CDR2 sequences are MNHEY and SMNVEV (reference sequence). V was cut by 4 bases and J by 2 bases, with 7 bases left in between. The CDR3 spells CASSYGPTDTQYF. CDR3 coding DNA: TGTGCCAGCAGTTACGGGCCCACAGATACGCAGTATTTT.